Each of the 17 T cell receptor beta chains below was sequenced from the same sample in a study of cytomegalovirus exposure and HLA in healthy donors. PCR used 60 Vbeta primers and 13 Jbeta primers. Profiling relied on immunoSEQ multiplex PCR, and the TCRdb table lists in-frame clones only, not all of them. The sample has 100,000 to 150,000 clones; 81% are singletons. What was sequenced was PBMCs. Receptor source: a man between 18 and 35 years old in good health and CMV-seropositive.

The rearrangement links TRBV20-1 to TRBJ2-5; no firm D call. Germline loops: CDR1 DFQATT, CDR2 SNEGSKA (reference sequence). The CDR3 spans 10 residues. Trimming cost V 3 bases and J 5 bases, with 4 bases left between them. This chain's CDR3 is CSASGETQYF. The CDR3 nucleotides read TGCAGTGCTAGCGGTGAGACCCAGTACTTC.

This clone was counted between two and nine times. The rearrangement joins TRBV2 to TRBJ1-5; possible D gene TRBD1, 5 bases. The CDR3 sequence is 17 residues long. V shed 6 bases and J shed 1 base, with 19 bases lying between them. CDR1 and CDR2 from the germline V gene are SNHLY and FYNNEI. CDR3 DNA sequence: TGTGCCAGCAGATTAGGGGCCGCCGAAATAAGCAATCAGCCCCAGCATTTT. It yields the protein CASRLGAAEISNQPQHF.

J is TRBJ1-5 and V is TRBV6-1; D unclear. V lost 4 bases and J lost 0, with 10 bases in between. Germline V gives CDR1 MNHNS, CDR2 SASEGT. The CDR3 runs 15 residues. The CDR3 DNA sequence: TGTGCCAGCAGTGTGCAGGATCTTAGCAATCAGCCCCAGCATTTT. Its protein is CASSVQDLSNQPQHF.

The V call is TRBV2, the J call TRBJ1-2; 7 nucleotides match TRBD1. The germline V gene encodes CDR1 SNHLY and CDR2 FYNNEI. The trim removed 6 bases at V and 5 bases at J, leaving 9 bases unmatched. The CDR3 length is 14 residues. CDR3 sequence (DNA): TGTGCCAGCAGCGAAAGCCGGGACAGTTATGGCTACACCTTC. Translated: CASSESRDSYGYTF. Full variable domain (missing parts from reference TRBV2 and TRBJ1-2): EPEVTQTPSHQVTQMGQEVILRCVPISNHLYFYWYRQILGQKVEFLVSFYNNEISEKSEIFDDQFSVERPDGSNFTLKIRSTKLEDSAMYFCASSESRDSYGYTFGSGTRLTVV.

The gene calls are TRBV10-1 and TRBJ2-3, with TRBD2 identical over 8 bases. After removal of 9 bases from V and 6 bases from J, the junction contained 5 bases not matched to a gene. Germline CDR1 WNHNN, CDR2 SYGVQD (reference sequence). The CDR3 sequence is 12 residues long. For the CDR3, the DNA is TGCGCCAGATCGCGGGGGGCTGATACGCAGTATTTT. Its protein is CARSRGADTQYF.

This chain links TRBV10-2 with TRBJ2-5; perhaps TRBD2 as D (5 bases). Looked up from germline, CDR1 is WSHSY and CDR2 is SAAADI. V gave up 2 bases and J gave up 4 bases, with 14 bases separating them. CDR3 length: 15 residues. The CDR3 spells CASSETSSSRETQYF. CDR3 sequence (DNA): TGCGCCAGCAGTGAGACATCTAGCTCCCGAGAGACCCAGTACTTC.

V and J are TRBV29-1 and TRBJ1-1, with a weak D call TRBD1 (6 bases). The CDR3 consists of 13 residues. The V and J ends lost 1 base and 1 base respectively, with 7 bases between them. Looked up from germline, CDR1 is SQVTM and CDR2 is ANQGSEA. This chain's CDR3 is CSVEGGQNTEAFF. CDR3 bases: TGCAGCGTTGAAGGGGGACAGAACACTGAAGCTTTCTTT.

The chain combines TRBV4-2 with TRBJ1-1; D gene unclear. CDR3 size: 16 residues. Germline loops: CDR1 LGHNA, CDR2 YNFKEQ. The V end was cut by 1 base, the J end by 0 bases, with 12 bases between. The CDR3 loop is CASSQVGGPLNTEAFF. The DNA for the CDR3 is TGTGCCAGCAGCCAAGTAGGCGGGCCTCTGAACACTGAAGCTTTCTTT.

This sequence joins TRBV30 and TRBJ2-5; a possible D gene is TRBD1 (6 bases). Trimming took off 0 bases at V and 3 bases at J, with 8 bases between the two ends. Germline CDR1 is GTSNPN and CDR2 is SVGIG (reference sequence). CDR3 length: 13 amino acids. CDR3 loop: CAWSVGQKETQYF. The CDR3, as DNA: TGTGCCTGGAGTGTAGGACAGAAAGAGACCCAGTACTTC.

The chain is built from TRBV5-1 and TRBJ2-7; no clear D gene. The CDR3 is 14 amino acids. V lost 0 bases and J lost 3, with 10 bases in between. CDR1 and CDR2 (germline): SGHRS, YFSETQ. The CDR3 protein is CASSLGSSLYEQYF. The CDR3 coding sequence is TGCGCCAGCAGCTTGGGTTCCAGTCTCTACGAGCAGTACTTC.

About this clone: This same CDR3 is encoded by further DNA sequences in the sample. The CDR3 coding sequence is TGTGCCAGCAGCTTGTGGGGGCCGAACACTGAAGCTTTCTTT. This translates into CASSLWGPNTEAFF. The chain has TRBV11-2 and TRBJ1-1; perhaps TRBD1 as D (6 bases). This CDR3 spans 14 amino acids. Trimming took off 3 bases at V and 1 base at J, with 9 bases between the two ends. CDR1 is SGHAT and CDR2 is FQNNGV in the germline V gene.

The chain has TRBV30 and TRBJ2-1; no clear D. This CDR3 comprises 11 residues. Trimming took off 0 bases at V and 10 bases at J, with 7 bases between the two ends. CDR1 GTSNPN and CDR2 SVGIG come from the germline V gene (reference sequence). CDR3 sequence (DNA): TGTGCCTGGAGTGTACTCCCAGAGCAGTTCTTC. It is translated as CAWSVLPEQFF. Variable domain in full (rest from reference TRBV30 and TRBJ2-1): SQTIHQWPATLVQPVGSPLSLECTVEGTSNPNLYWYRQAAGRGLQLLFYSVGIGQISSEVPQNLSASRPQDRQFILSSKKLLLSDSGFYLCAWSVLPEQFFGPGTRLTVL.

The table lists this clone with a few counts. CDR3 in amino acids: CASSLDSAGGIYNEQFF. DNA for the CDR3: TGTGCCAGCAGCTTAGACTCTGCAGGGGGGATTTACAATGAGCAGTTCTTC. The gene calls are TRBV7-6 and TRBJ2-1; D perhaps matches TRBD1 (7 bases). The CDR3 covers 17 residues. Germline loops: CDR1 SGHVS, CDR2 FNYEAQ. The V and J ends lost 1 base and 4 bases respectively, with 17 bases between them. The full variable domain, with the rest looked up from reference TRBV7-6 and TRBJ2-1, is GAGVSQSPRYKVTKRGQDVALRCDPISGHVSLYWYRQALGQGPEFLTYFNYEAQQDKSGLPNDRFSAERPEGSISTLTIQRTEQRDSAMYRCASSLDSAGGIYNEQFFGPGTRLTVL.

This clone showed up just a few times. This CDR3 is CASSRPGGRYNEQFF. The CDR3 nucleotides are TGCGCCAGCAGCCGACCGGGAGGGCGGTACAATGAGCAGTTCTTC. This sequence joins TRBV5-1 and TRBJ2-1; 8 positions agree with TRBD2. CDR3 length: 15 residues. The V gene's germline CDR1 is SGHRS and CDR2 YFSETQ. The J segment lost 4 bases and the V segment lost 4 bases, leaving 7 bases of the junction unmatched.

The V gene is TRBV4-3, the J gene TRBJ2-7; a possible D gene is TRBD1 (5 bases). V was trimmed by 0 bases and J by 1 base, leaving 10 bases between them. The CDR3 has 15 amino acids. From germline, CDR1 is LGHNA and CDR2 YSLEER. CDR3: CASSQDQTESYEQYF. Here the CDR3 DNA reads TGCGCCAGCAGCCAAGACCAGACAGAATCCTACGAGCAGTACTTC.

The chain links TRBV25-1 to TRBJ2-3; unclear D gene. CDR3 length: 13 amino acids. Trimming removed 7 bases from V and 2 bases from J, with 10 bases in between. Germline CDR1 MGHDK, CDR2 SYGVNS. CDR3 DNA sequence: TGTGCCAGCACCGGGTCTATCACAGATACGCAGTATTTT. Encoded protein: CASTGSITDTQYF. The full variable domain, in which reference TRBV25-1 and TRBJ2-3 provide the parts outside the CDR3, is EADIYQTPRYLVIGTGKKITLECSQTMGHDKMYWYQQDPGMELHLIHYSYGVNSTEKGDLSSESTVSRIRTEHFPLTLESARPSHTSQYLCASTGSITDTQYFGPGTRLTVL.

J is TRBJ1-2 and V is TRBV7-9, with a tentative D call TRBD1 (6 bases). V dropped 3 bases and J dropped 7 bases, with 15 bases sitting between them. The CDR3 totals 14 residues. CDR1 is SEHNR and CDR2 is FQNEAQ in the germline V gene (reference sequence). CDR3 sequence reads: CASSFTQGRFGYTF. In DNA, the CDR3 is TGTGCCAGCAGCTTCACTCAGGGGCGTTTTGGCTACACCTTC.